A selection of T cell receptor beta chains follows, all from one sample in a study of T cells expressing NK-cell markers. No DNA is given; TCRdb re-called the 5' RACE reads and lists each CDR3 protein once. The listing records around 280,000 distinct CDR3 sequences. Sequencing was done on a sample of blood T cells: a sorted CD56 or NKG2C T cell subset, CD4+ or CD8+ T cells, or bulk PBMC T cells (not recorded which). These receptors all come from a man aged 18-30 years in good health. The CDR3 runs from the conserved cysteine through the conserved F or W.

V gene	J gene	CDR3 protein
TRBV11-2	TRBJ2-5	CASSPGARGETQYF
TRBV6-5	TRBJ2-3	CASSTLTRRYF
TRBV25-1	TRBJ2-1	CASSESGRFYNEQFF
TRBV10-3	TRBJ2-7	CAYSSTSYEQYF
TRBV12-3/TRBV12-4	TRBJ1-6	CASSPQGGNSPLHF
TRBV28	TRBJ2-6	CASGVAFSGANVLTF
TRBV4-2	TRBJ2-1	CASSQVIGDEQFF
TRBV20-1	TRBJ2-6	CSAPVGAGANVLTF
TRBV6-1	TRBJ1-1	CASSERGGTDEAFF
TRBV6-5	TRBJ1-1	CASSYATGTGRTEAFF
TRBV20-1	TRBJ1-6	CSAGRDSNSPLHF
TRBV6-5	TRBJ1-1	CASRSGTGLAFF
TRBV28	TRBJ2-1	CASIPTATLYNEQFF
TRBV2	TRBJ2-1	CASRPGSVVEQFF
TRBV18	TRBJ2-7	CASSPGLAGISSSYEQYF
TRBV12-3/TRBV12-4	TRBJ2-2	CASTWGGYPGELFF
TRBV20-1	TRBJ2-7	CSADVAGDGEQYF
TRBV9	TRBJ1-5	CASSAEKGQANNQPQHF
TRBV6-5	TRBJ2-5	CASSYSSFGETQYF
TRBV20-1	TRBJ2-2	CSAGHSTGELFF
TRBV10-3	TRBJ1-3	CAIGYTSSSGNTIYF
TRBV14	TRBJ2-7	CASSPQRAGEQYF
TRBV5-1	TRBJ2-1	CASSSRTGGVMSGDNEQFF
TRBV12-3/TRBV12-4	TRBJ2-7	CASSFSYEGAYEQYF
TRBV6-1	TRBJ2-4	CASSAPNRNIQYF
TRBV12-3/TRBV12-4	TRBJ1-1	CASSPWRANTEAFF
TRBV24-1	TRBJ2-1	CATGTSVDNEQFF
TRBV10-3	TRBJ1-1	CAISGQGHFQTEAFF
TRBV10-3	TRBJ2-1	CAISGREGPSYNEQFF
TRBV9	TRBJ2-2	CASSVELAGQVSTGELFF
TRBV2	TRBJ2-1	CASIGGFSYNEQFF
TRBV28	TRBJ2-1	CASSLSAGRQFF